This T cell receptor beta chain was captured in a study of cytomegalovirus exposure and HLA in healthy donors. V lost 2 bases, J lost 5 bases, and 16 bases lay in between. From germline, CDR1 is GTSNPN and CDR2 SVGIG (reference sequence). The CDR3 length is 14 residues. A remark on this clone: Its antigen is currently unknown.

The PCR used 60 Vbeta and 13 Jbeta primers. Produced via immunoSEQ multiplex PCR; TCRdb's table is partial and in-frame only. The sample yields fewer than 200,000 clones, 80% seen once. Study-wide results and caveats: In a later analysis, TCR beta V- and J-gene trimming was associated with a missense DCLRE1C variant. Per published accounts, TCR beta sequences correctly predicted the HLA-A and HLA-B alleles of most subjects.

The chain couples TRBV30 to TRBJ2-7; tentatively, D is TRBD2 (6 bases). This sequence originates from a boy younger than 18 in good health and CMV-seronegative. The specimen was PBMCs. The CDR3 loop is CAWSSDYPEDEQYF. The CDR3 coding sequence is TGTGCCTGGAGTTCGGACTACCCGGAGGACGAGCAGTACTTC. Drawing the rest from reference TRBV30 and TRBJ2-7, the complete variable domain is SQTIHQWPATLVQPVGSPLSLECTVEGTSNPNLYWYRQAAGRGLQLLFYSVGIGQISSEVPQNLSASRPQDRQFILSSKKLLLSDSGFYLCAWSSDYPEDEQYFGPGTRLTVT.